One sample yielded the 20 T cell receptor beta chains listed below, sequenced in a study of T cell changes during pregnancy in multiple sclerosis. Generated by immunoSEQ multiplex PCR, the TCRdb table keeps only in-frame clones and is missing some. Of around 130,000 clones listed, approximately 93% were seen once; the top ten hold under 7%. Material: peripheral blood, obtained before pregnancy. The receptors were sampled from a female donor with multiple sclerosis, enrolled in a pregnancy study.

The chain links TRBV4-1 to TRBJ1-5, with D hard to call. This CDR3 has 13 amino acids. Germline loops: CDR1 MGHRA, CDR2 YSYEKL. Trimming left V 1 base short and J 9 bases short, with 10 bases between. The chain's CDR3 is CASSQVVGRPQHF. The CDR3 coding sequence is TGCGCCAGCAGCCAAGTGGTAGGGAGGCCCCAGCATTTT.

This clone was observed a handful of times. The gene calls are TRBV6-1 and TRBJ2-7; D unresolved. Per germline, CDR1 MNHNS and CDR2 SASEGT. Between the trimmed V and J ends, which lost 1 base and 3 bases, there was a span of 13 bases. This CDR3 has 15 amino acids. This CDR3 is CASSEDLFPLYEQYF. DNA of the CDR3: TGTGCCAGCAGTGAAGACCTATTCCCCCTCTACGAGCAGTACTTC.

The CDR3 loop reads CASGRTSGGSDTQYF. CDR3 DNA sequence: TGCGCCAGCGGAAGGACTAGCGGGGGATCAGATACGCAGTATTTT. The chain couples TRBV10-2 to TRBJ2-3; 13 bases are shared with TRBD2. Trimming at V came to 8 bases and at J to 4 bases, leaving 6 bases not matched to a gene. This CDR3 is built from 15 residues. Germline CDR1 WSHSY, CDR2 SAAADI.

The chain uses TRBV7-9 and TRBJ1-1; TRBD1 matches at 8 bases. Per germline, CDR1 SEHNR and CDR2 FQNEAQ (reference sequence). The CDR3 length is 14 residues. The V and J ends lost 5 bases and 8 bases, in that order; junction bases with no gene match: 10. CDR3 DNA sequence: TGTGCCAGCAGCGGCAGGGACAGGCGGGTGGAAGCTTTCTTT. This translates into CASSGRDRRVEAFF.

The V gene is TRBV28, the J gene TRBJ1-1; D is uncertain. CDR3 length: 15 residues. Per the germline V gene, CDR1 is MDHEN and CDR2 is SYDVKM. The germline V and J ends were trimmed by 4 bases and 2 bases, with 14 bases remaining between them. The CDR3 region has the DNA TGTGCCAGCAGTTCCCTTCCCTATTTTAACACTGAAGCTTTCTTT. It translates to CASSSLPYFNTEAFF.

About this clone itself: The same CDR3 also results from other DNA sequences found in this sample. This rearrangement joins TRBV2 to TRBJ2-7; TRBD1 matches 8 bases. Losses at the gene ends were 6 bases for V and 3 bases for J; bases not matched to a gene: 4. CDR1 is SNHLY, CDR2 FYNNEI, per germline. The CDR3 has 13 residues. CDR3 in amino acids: CASREDRVYEQYF. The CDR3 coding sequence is TGTGCCAGCAGAGAGGACAGGGTCTACGAGCAGTACTTC. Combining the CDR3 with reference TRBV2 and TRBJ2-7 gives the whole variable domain EPEVTQTPSHQVTQMGQEVILRCVPISNHLYFYWYRQILGQKVEFLVSFYNNEISEKSEIFDDQFSVERPDGSNFTLKIRSTKLEDSAMYFCASREDRVYEQYFGPGTRLTVT.

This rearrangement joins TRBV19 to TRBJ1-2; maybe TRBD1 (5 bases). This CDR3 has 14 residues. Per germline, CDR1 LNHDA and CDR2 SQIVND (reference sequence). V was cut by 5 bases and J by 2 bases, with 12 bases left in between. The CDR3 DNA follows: TGTGCCAGTAGTTCCGGCGGGGGGAACTATGGCTACACCTTC. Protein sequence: CASSSGGGNYGYTF.

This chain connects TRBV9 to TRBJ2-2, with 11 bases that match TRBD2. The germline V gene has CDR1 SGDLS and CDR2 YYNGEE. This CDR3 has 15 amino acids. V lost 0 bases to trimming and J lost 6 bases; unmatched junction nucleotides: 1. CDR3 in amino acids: CASSVGGLAAGELFF. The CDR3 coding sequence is TGTGCCAGCAGCGTAGGGGGACTAGCGGCCGGGGAGCTGTTTTTT.

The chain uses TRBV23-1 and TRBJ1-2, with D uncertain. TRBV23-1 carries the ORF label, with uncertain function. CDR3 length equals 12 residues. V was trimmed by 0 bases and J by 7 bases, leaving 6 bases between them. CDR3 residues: CASSQSSSGYTF. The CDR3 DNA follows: TGCGCCAGCAGTCAATCGTCTAGTGGCTACACCTTC.

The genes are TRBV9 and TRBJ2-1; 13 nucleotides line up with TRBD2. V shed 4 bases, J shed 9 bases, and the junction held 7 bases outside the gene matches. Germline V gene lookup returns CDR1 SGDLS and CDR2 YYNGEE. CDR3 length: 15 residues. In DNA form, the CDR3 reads TGTGCCAGCAGCCCGATGGGACTAGCGGGATTTGAGCAGTTCTTC. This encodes CASSPMGLAGFEQFF.

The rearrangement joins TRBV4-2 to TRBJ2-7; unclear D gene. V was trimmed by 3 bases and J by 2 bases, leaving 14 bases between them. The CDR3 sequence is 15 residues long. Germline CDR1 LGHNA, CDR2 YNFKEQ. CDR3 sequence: CASSQSLAEAYEQYF. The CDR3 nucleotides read TGTGCCAGCAGCCAGTCTTTGGCGGAAGCCTACGAGCAGTACTTC.

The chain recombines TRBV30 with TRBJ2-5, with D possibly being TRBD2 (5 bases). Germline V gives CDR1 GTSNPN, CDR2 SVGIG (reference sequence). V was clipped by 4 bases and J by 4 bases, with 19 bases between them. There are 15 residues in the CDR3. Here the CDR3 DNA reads TGTGCCTGGACTAGATTGATCGGGGTAGGAGAGACCCAGTACTTC. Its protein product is CAWTRLIGVGETQYF.

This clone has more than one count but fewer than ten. Written as DNA, the CDR3 is TGCGCCAGCAGCAACCGTGGAGAGGGGGCTGGCGATGAGCAGTTCTTC. It is translated as CASSNRGEGAGDEQFF. The chain couples TRBV5-1 to TRBJ2-1; 7 bases map to TRBD1. The V segment lost 4 bases and the J segment 8 bases; nucleotides outside the gene matches: 15. The germline V gene has CDR1 SGHRS and CDR2 YFSETQ. This CDR3 spans 16 amino acids.

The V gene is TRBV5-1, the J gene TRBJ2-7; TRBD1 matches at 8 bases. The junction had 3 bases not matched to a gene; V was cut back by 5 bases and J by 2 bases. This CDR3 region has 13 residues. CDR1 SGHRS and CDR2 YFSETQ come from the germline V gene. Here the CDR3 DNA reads TGCGCCAGCAGATGGGACAGGACCTACGAGCAGTACTTC. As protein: CASRWDRTYEQYF.

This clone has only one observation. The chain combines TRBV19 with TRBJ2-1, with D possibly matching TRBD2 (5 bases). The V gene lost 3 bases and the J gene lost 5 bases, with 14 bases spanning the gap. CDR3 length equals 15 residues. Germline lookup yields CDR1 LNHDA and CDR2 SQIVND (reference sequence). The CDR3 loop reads CASSIGRGLNNEQFF. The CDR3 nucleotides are TGTGCCAGTAGTATTGGGCGAGGGCTCAACAATGAGCAGTTCTTC.

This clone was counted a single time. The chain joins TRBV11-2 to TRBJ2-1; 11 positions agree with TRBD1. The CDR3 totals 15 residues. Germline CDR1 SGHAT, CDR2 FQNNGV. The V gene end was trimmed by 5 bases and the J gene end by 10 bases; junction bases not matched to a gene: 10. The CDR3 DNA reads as TGTGCCAGCAGCAACCCGGGGACAGGGGGACGGGAGCAGTTCTTC. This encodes CASSNPGTGGREQFF.

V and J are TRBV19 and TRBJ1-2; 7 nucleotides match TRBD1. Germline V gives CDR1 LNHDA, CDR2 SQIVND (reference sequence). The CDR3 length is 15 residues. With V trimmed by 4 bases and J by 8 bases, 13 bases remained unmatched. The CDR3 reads CASSTLATGSDGYTF. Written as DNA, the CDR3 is TGTGCCAGTAGTACTTTAGCGACAGGGTCTGACGGCTACACCTTC.

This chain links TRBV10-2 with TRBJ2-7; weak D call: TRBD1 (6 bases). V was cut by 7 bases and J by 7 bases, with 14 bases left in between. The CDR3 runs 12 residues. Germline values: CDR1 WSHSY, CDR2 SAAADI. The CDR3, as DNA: TGCGCCAGCACCACAACAGGGTGGGAGCAGTACTTC. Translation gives CASTTTGWEQYF.

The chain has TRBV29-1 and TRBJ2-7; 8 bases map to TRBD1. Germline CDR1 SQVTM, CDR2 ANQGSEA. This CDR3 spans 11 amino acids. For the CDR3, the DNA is TGCGGAGTTACAGGGGGTGGCGAGCAGTACTTC. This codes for CGVTGGGEQYF.

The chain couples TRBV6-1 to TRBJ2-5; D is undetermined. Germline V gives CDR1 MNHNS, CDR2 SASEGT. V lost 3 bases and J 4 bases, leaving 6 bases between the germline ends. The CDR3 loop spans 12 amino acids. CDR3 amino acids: CASSENGETQYF. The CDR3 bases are TGTGCCAGCAGTGAGAACGGAGAGACCCAGTACTTC.